The source of this T cell receptor beta chain is a study of breast tumors, draining lymph nodes, adjacent tissues. Breast cancer patients provided tissue from their axillary draining lymph nodes. One entry per CDR3 protein, called by TCRdb with MiXCR from the multiplex PCR reads. The table records under 350,000 distinct CDR3 sequences, 30% of them present only once. This clonotype was counted a few times. This may stem from a read error, because a much larger clone lies one nucleotide away. Germline CDR1 and CDR2: DFQATT and SNEGSKA (reference sequence). With V trimmed by 3 bases and J by 9 bases, 15 bases remained unmatched. The CDR3 totals 15 residues.

The gene calls are TRBV20-1 and TRBJ2-5; 8 bases line up with TRBD2. This clonotype originated in a female donor with breast cancer. Some clones in this sample may be carry-over from other donors' samples. The sequencing sample was made of axillary lymph node tissue. This CDR3 is CSASLGTRTTSPQYF. In DNA, the CDR3 is TGCAGTGCTAGCCTGGGGACTAGAACAACATCGCCCCAGTACTTC.